The 12 T cell receptor beta chains listed next were all sequenced from one sample in a study of cytomegalovirus exposure and HLA in healthy donors. Sequenced by immunoSEQ multiplex PCR; TCRdb stores in-frame clones only, minus some. The sample has 150,000 to 160,000 clones; 70% to 90% are singletons. Sequenced material: PBMCs. These receptors were collected from a human donor in good health.

The rearrangement uses TRBV5-1 and TRBJ1-5, with 8 bases lining up with TRBD1. Germline trimming cut 1 base from V and 7 bases from J; bases unmatched to any gene: 1. This CDR3 spans 13 amino acids. Per germline, CDR1 SGHRS and CDR2 YFSETQ. The CDR3 nucleotides read TGCGCCAGCAGCTTGAACAGGGGGCAGCCCCAGCATTTT. Translating it yields CASSLNRGQPQHF. Combining the CDR3 with reference TRBV5-1 and TRBJ1-5 gives the whole variable domain KAGVTQTPRYLIKTRGQQVTLSCSPISGHRSVSWYQQTPGQGLQFLFEYFSETQRNKGNFPGRFSGRQFSNSRSEMNVSTLELGDSALYLCASSLNRGQPQHFGDGTRLSIL.

In this sample, this clone turned up a few times. The chain links TRBV5-1 to TRBJ1-2; possibly TRBD1 for D (5 bases). The CDR3 covers 14 residues. CDR1 SGHRS and CDR2 YFSETQ come from the germline V gene. The V gene lost 4 bases and the J gene lost 7 bases, with 17 bases spanning the gap. The CDR3 DNA is TGCGCCAGCAGCCCTGGGGCCTCACCTAGTGGCTACACCTTC. Translating gives CASSPGASPSGYTF. Full variable domain (missing parts from reference TRBV5-1 and TRBJ1-2): KAGVTQTPRYLIKTRGQQVTLSCSPISGHRSVSWYQQTPGQGLQFLFEYFSETQRNKGNFPGRFSGRQFSNSRSEMNVSTLELGDSALYLCASSPGASPSGYTFGSGTRLTVV.

The rearrangement links TRBV9 to TRBJ1-1; D gene unclear. Trimming removed 0 bases from V and 1 base from J, with 10 bases in between. CDR3 size: 15 residues. Germline-derived CDR1 and CDR2 are SGDLS and YYNGEE. DNA for the CDR3: TGTGCCAGCAGCGTAGACCCAACAGAGAACACTGAAGCTTTCTTT. Its protein is CASSVDPTENTEAFF.

The chain recombines TRBV2 with TRBJ1-4, with D hard to call. Germline V gene lookup returns CDR1 SNHLY and CDR2 FYNNEI. CDR3 length equals 16 residues. Trimming took 7 bases from V and 0 from J, leaving 15 bases between them. The CDR3 region has the DNA TGTGCCAGCACCCAATGGGGAGGTGCAACTAATGAAAAACTGTTTTTT. Translated, it gives CASTQWGGATNEKLFF. Full variable domain (missing parts from reference TRBV2 and TRBJ1-4): EPEVTQTPSHQVTQMGQEVILRCVPISNHLYFYWYRQILGQKVEFLVSFYNNEISEKSEIFDDQFSVERPDGSNFTLKIRSTKLEDSAMYFCASTQWGGATNEKLFFGSGTQLSVL.

This chain uses TRBV13 with TRBJ2-3, with 10 bases aligning to TRBD1. After removal of 5 bases from V and 3 bases from J, the junction contained 8 bases not matched to a gene. This CDR3 has 16 residues. Looked up from germline, CDR1 is PRHDT and CDR2 is FYEKMQ (reference sequence). This CDR3 is CASSVRRDRGTDTQYF. Written as DNA, the CDR3 is TGTGCCAGCAGCGTACGTAGGGACAGGGGTACAGATACGCAGTATTTT.

The V gene is TRBV18, the J gene TRBJ2-1, with D unclear. In germline, CDR1 is KGHSH, CDR2 LQKENI. This CDR3 is 15 amino acids long. With 2 bases removed from V and 2 bases from J, the gap between germline ends came to 10 bases. DNA for the CDR3: TGTGCCAGCTCACCATTCCTGGCCACCTACAATGAGCAGTTCTTC. Translation gives CASSPFLATYNEQFF.

The gene calls are TRBV25-1 and TRBJ2-3; D possibly corresponds to TRBD2 (6 bases). Germline CDR1 MGHDK, CDR2 SYGVNS. Trimming pared 7 bases from V and 3 bases from J, leaving 23 bases between. The CDR3 extends over 17 amino acids. DNA of the CDR3: TGTGCCAGCACCCGAACCCCCCGCGGGGCCGGGACAGATACGCAGTATTTT. Translation gives CASTRTPRGAGTDTQYF.

The chain employs TRBV11-2 and TRBJ2-1; D possibly corresponds to TRBD2 (6 bases). CDR1 is SGHAT and CDR2 is FQNNGV in the germline V gene. This CDR3 is 13 amino acids long. V lost 8 bases and J 2 bases, leaving 10 bases between the germline ends. In DNA form, the CDR3 reads TGTGCCAGCCTTAGCGGCACCTACAATGAGCAGTTCTTC. Protein: CASLSGTYNEQFF. The full variable domain, completed using reference TRBV11-2 and TRBJ2-1, is EAGVAQSPRYKIIEKRQSVAFWCNPISGHATLYWYQQILGQGPKLLIQFQNNGVVDDSQLPKDRFSAERLKGVDSTLKIQPAKLEDSAVYLCASLSGTYNEQFFGPGTRLTVL.

The chain has TRBV18 and TRBJ2-1; a weak D match, TRBD2 (5 bases). CDR1 is KGHSH and CDR2 is LQKENI in the germline V gene. There are 16 residues in the CDR3. The V gene lost 2 bases and the J gene lost 4 bases, with 15 bases spanning the gap. CDR3 residues: CASSPYPLDLYNEQFF. In nucleotides, the CDR3 is TGTGCCAGCTCACCATACCCACTAGACCTGTACAATGAGCAGTTCTTC.

This CDR3 reads CASSLTKDRAGGNEQFF. CDR3 DNA: TGCGCCAGCAGCCTGACTAAGGACAGGGCTGGTGGAAATGAGCAGTTCTTC. This sequence joins TRBV5-1 and TRBJ2-1; TRBD1 matches at 8 bases. Germline V gene lookup returns CDR1 SGHRS and CDR2 YFSETQ. V shed 4 bases and J 7 bases; nucleotides not matched to a gene: 16. This CDR3 has 17 residues.

The rearrangement uses TRBV25-1 and TRBJ2-1; 15 bases are shared with TRBD2. Germline V gene data show CDR1 as MGHDK and CDR2 as SYGVNS. This CDR3 has 18 residues. After removal of 3 bases from V and 8 bases from J, the junction contained 11 bases not matched to a gene. This CDR3 reads CASSDPDKGTSGRYEQFF. The DNA of the CDR3 is TGTGCCAGCAGTGATCCAGACAAAGGGACTAGCGGGAGGTATGAGCAGTTCTTC.

The chain joins TRBV11-2 to TRBJ1-2; a possible D gene is TRBD1 (6 bases). The V gene lost 4 bases and the J gene lost 4 bases, with 19 bases spanning the gap. From germline, CDR1 is SGHAT and CDR2 FQNNGV. The CDR3 extends over 16 amino acids. In DNA form, the CDR3 reads TGTGCCAGCAGCTCAGGGCCTGGGGACATATCCTATGGCTACACCTTC. Its protein product is CASSSGPGDISYGYTF.